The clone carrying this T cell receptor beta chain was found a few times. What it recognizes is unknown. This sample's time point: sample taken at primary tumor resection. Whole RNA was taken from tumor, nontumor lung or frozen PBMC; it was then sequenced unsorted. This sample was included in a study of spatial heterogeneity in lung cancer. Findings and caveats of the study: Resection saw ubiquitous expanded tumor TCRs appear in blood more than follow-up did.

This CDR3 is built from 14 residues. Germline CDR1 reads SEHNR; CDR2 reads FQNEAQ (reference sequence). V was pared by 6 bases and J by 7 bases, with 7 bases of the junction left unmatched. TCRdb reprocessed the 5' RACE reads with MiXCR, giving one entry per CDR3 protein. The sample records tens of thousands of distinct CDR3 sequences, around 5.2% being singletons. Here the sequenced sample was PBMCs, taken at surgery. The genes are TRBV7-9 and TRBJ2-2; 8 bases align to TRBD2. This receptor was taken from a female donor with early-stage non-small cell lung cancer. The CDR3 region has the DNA TGTGCCAGCAGTCGGACTAGCATTGGCGGGGAGCTGTTTTTT. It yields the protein CASSRTSIGGELFF.